This TCR beta chain was found in a study of shared clonotypes between healthy human individuals. On the study more broadly: The plates for each donor numbered three CD4 naive, three CD4 memory, two CD8 naive and one CD8 memory.

Study outcomes and limitations: Naive subsets typically showed greater estimated richness than memory subsets.

For sorted subsets, about 190 ng DNA per replicate equaled around 30,000 T cell genomes. The method was immunoSEQ multiplex PCR; TCRdb's version includes in-frame clones alone and lacks a portion of them. The sample includes millions of clones, about 95% of them seen just once. Of note for this clone: What it binds is unknown.

Sample: naive CD4+ T cells sorted from blood. The subset denotes: CD45RA+ positively selected. The receptor comes from a man between 18 and 29 years old in good health.

CDR3 sequence reads: CAWEQGSGQPQHF. The CDR3, as DNA: TGTGCCTGGGAACAGGGTTCGGGTCAGCCCCAGCATTTT. This chain uses TRBV30 with TRBJ1-5; a weak D match, TRBD1 (6 bases). Germline V CDR1 and CDR2: GTSNPN, SVGIG (reference sequence). This CDR3 has 13 amino acids. Trimming stripped 5 bases from V and 6 bases from J, with 14 bases between.